The sequence of this T cell receptor beta chain was determined in a study of OX40 agonist ivuxolimab in advanced cancers. The CDR3 totals 15 residues. V was clipped by 4 bases and J by 3 bases; unmatched bases: 9. In germline, CDR1 is SGHDN, CDR2 FVKESK. TCRdb keeps only in-frame clones here, not all; method: immunoSEQ multiplex PCR. Of about 88,000 clones detected, 70% to 85% appear once; the ten largest clones hold 3% to 4%. This chain links TRBV14 with TRBJ2-7; 7 nucleotides agree with TRBD1. Sequences were derived from CD4+ or CD8+ T cells sorted from blood, sampled in a trial of the OX40 agonist ivuxolimab. This sequence was found in an adult with an advanced solid tumor such as melanoma, head and neck, liver or kidney cancer. The CDR3 reads CASSPNGQDGYEQYF. The CDR3 nucleotides read TGTGCCAGCAGCCCGAATGGACAGGATGGCTACGAGCAGTACTTC. The full variable domain, in which reference TRBV14 and TRBJ2-7 provide the parts outside the CDR3, is EAGVTQFPSHSVIEKGQTVTLRCDPISGHDNLYWYRRVMGKEIKFLLHFVKESKQDESGMPNNRFLAERTGGTYSTLKVQPAELEDSGVYFCASSPNGQDGYEQYFGPGTRLTVT.